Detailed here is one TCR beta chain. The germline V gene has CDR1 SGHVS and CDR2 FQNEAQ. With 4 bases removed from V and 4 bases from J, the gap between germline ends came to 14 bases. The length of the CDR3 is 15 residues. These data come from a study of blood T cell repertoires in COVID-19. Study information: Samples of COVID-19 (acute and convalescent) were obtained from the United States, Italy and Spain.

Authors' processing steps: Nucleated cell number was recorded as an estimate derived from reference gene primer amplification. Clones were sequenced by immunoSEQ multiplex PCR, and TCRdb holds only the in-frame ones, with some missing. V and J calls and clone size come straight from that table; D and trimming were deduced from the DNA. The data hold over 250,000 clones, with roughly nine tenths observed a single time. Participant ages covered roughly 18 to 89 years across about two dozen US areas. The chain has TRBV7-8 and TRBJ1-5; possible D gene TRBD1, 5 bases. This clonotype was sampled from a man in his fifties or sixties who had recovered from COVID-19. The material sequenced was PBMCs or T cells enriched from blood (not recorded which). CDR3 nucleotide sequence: TGTGCCAGCAGCTCCCTGATAGGGGTGAATCAGCCCCAGCATTTT. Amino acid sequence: CASSSLIGVNQPQHF.